The present TCR beta chain was sequenced within a study of blood T cell repertoires in COVID-19. From germline, CDR1 is LGHDT and CDR2 YNNKEL (reference sequence). V was pared by 5 bases and J by 0 bases, with 4 bases of the junction left unmatched. This CDR3 is 16 amino acids long. Here immunoSEQ multiplex PCR was the method, and the copy in TCRdb shows in-frame clones only, minus some. The sample has about 420,000 clones, approximately 90% seen once. The receptor was derived from a man between 18 and 35 years old with COVID-19, enrolled during active disease. Sequenced sample: peripheral blood. The rearrangement joins TRBV3-1 (or the pseudogene TRBV3-2) to TRBJ2-3; 11 bases agree with TRBD2. Written as DNA, the CDR3 is TGTGCCAGCAGCGTCCGGACTAGCGGGAGCACAGATACGCAGTATTTT. Its protein product is CASSVRTSGSTDTQYF.